This T cell receptor beta chain derives from a study of cytomegalovirus exposure and HLA in healthy donors. Study results and caveats: Within an earlier analysis, most TCR beta V segments proved productive either about 87% or about 30% of the time. V- and J-gene trimming of TCR beta was linked (in a later analysis) to a missense DCLRE1C variant. In a later analysis, roughly 17,000 TCR beta sequences were associated with HLA alleles at 0.05 false discovery rate.

Notes on this clone: Its antigen is currently unknown.

Germline V CDR1 and CDR2: LNHNV, YYDKDF (reference sequence). CDR3 size: 15 residues. Primers for the PCR totalled 60 Vbeta and 13 Jbeta. Per the study methods: An analysis performed later counted 72 million or so unique TCR beta chains (around 9.9 million of them shared). This table comes from immunoSEQ multiplex PCR, and its TCRdb copy is limited to in-frame clones, with some not included. V, J and clone size are those of that table, while D and trimming were read from the DNA. The sample lists around 90,000 clones, around 60% occurring once. Source material: PBMCs. This sequence was found in a human donor in good health. This chain connects TRBV15 to TRBJ2-5; D possibly corresponds to TRBD2 (6 bases). With the DNA end fitting TRBJ2-7 better, the J assignment may be wrong. CDR3 in DNA: TGTGCCACCAGCTCTCCGGGCGGGACCACCTACGAGCAGTACTTC. Translated: CATSSPGGTTYEQYF.